The 18 T cell receptor beta chains presented below share a single source sample, sequenced in a study of cytomegalovirus exposure and HLA in healthy donors (dated by TCRdb to the late 2010s). Library preparation was by the immunoSEQ multiplex PCR assay. The multiplex PCR relied on a mix of 60 forward primers for TCR Vbeta segments and 13 reverse primers for TCR Jbeta segments. TCRdb provides this immuneACCESS table in a form limited to in-frame rearrangements. Some clones are lacking; in checked studies, under half of them reflect an unresolved V gene, and why the rest are absent is not known. The sample table records about 140,000 clones; about 80% of these occur just once. The leading ten clones occupy around 4.9% of the sample. Sequences were obtained from PBMCs. The receptors originated from a male donor in good health and CMV-seronegative.

The genes are TRBV19 and TRBJ1-1, with no clear D. The germline V gene has CDR1 LNHDA and CDR2 SQIVND (reference sequence). V lost 5 bases to trimming and J lost 8 bases, with 21 bases between them. The CDR3 contains 15 residues. The CDR3 reads CASSFINRGFTEAFF. The CDR3 DNA is TGTGCCAGTAGTTTTATCAACCGAGGGTTCACCGAAGCTTTCTTT.

The chain couples TRBV7-2 to TRBJ2-7; the match to TRBD1 covers 10 bases. Losses at the gene ends were 5 bases for V and 6 bases for J; bases not matched to a gene: 7. The V gene's germline CDR1 is SGHTA and CDR2 FQGNSA. The CDR3 spans 14 residues. The CDR3 coding sequence is TGTGCCAGCAGCCCCGGGACAGGGGTTTCCGAGCAGTACTTC. It codes for CASSPGTGVSEQYF.

The chain employs TRBV6-5 and TRBJ1-1; 12 bases map to TRBD1. The CDR3 spans 13 residues. Germline assignment: CDR1 MNHEY and CDR2 SVGAGI. V shed 5 bases and J 10 bases; nucleotides not matched to a gene: 5. The CDR3 bases are TGTGCCAGCAGTCGAGGGACAGGGGGCCGAGCTTTCTTT. Translation gives CASSRGTGGRAFF.

The chain joins TRBV7-2 to TRBJ1-3, with D uncertain. This CDR3 comprises 14 residues. The V and J ends lost 0 bases and 4 bases respectively, with 7 bases between them. Germline V CDR1 and CDR2: SGHTA, FQGNSA. CDR3 residues: CASSLALQGNTIYF. In nucleotides, the CDR3 is TGTGCCAGCAGCTTAGCCCTTCAGGGAAACACCATATATTTT.

The CDR3 spells CASSAREGVYGYTF. DNA for the CDR3: TGTGCCAGCAGCGCTCGGGAGGGGGTCTATGGCTACACCTTC. V gene TRBV9 combines with J gene TRBJ1-2; the D gene is possibly TRBD1 (6 bases). CDR1 is SGDLS and CDR2 is YYNGEE in the germline V gene. The V gene lost 3 bases and the J gene lost 4 bases, with 13 bases spanning the gap. This CDR3 comprises 14 residues.

The chain recombines TRBV5-4 with TRBJ1-3; D not resolved. There are 13 residues in the CDR3. In germline, CDR1 is SGHNT, CDR2 YYREEE (reference sequence). The V gene lost 7 bases and the J gene lost 2 bases, with 10 bases spanning the gap. The CDR3 region is CASSRRAGNTIYF. The CDR3 DNA follows: TGTGCCAGCTCCCGGCGGGCTGGAAACACCATATATTTT.

This clone was seen just once. The chain carries TRBV10-3 and TRBJ1-2, with D uncertain. The V gene's germline CDR1 is ENHRY and CDR2 SYGVKD. The CDR3 spans 11 residues. V lost 2 bases, J lost 7 bases, and 5 bases lay in between. This chain's CDR3 is CAISEGLGYTF. The CDR3 DNA reads TGTGCCATCAGTGAGGGCCTTGGCTACACCTTC.

The genes are TRBV7-9 and TRBJ1-4; D not resolved. Germline V gene sequence: CDR1 SEHNR, CDR2 FQNEAQ (reference sequence). This CDR3 is built from 16 residues. V was cut by 2 bases and J by 0 bases, with 10 bases left in between. CDR3 residues: CASSLTQSATNEKLFF. The CDR3 region has the DNA TGTGCCAGCAGCTTAACACAGAGTGCAACTAATGAAAAACTGTTTTTT.

The chain couples TRBV6-5 to TRBJ1-4, with 11 positions matching TRBD1. This CDR3 has 15 amino acids. Germline assignment: CDR1 MNHEY and CDR2 SVGAGI. After removal of 2 bases from V and 7 bases from J, the junction contained 3 bases not matched to a gene. The CDR3 DNA reads as TGTGCCAGCAGTTACCGGACAGGGGGCTTTGAAAAACTGTTTTTT. Its protein product is CASSYRTGGFEKLFF.

This chain uses TRBV18 with TRBJ1-4; no definite D call. Germline-derived CDR1 and CDR2 are KGHSH and LQKENI. CDR3 size: 15 residues. The V end lost 6 bases, the J end lost 0 bases, and 11 bases lay between the germline ends. The CDR3, as DNA: TGTGCCAGCTCCCTAACGATTGCAACTAATGAAAAACTGTTTTTT. Its protein product is CASSLTIATNEKLFF.

The rearrangement joins TRBV23-1 to TRBJ1-4, with D perhaps TRBD1 (6 bases). TRBV23-1 is an ORF, and what it does is uncertain. Trimming took off 7 bases at V and 7 bases at J, with 16 bases between the two ends. This CDR3 is built from 14 residues. DNA of the CDR3: TGCGCCAGCATCCGTGGGGGGGCGAGTGAAAAACTGTTTTTT. Translation gives CASIRGGASEKLFF.

The chain uses TRBV25-1 and TRBJ2-2; 8 bases align to TRBD2. V lost 3 bases and J lost 6; bases outside the gene matches: 9. This CDR3 has 16 residues. Germline CDR1 MGHDK, CDR2 SYGVNS. The CDR3 spells CASSDQKRGSAGELFF. For the CDR3, the DNA is TGTGCCAGCAGTGATCAAAAGCGGGGGAGCGCCGGGGAGCTGTTTTTT.

The CDR3 reads CSAARQGYTEAFF. In DNA form, the CDR3 reads TGCAGCGCTGCTAGACAGGGTTACACTGAAGCTTTCTTT. V is TRBV29-1 and J is TRBJ1-1; 7 nucleotides match TRBD1. CDR3 length: 13 residues. Germline-derived CDR1 and CDR2 are SQVTM and ANQGSEA. The J segment lost 3 bases and the V segment lost 7 bases, leaving 8 bases of the junction unmatched.

The chain uses TRBV27 and TRBJ2-7; D is uncertain. V was shortened by 5 bases and J by 6 bases, with 8 bases between the two germline ends. CDR3 length: 11 residues. The germline V gene has CDR1 MNHEY and CDR2 SMNVEV (reference sequence). In DNA, the CDR3 is TGTGCCAGCAGTGCCGGGTTCGAGCAGTACTTC. This codes for CASSAGFEQYF.

V is TRBV7-9 and J is TRBJ1-2; D gene unclear. The germline V and J ends were trimmed by 5 bases and 5 bases, with 21 bases remaining between them. The CDR3 runs to 16 residues. Germline V lookup: CDR1 SEHNR, CDR2 FQNEAQ (reference sequence). In DNA form, the CDR3 reads TGTGCCAGCAGCCTATTGATCGGGGTGGTGGGGTATGGCTACACCTTC. This translates into CASSLLIGVVGYGYTF.

For this clone: Distinct nucleotide sequences in the sample also encode this CDR3. This chain uses TRBV2 with TRBJ2-7; D call uncertain. The germline V gene encodes CDR1 SNHLY and CDR2 FYNNEI. The V end lost 4 bases, the J end lost 4 bases, and 5 bases lay between the germline ends. This CDR3 contains 11 residues. CDR3 in amino acids: CASSVAYEQYF. In DNA form, the CDR3 reads TGTGCCAGCAGTGTTGCGTACGAGCAGTACTTC.

The chain recombines TRBV10-3 with TRBJ1-1; D unresolved. The V and J ends lost 10 bases and 0 bases respectively, with 21 bases between them. This CDR3 comprises 16 residues. The germline V gene encodes CDR1 ENHRY and CDR2 SYGVKD. The CDR3 loop is CATTTRSGSMNTEAFF. The DNA for the CDR3 is TGTGCCACCACGACTCGGTCCGGGAGCATGAACACTGAAGCTTTCTTT.

CDR3 protein: CASRAPGAGANVLTF. CDR3 sequence (DNA): TGCGCCAGCAGGGCCCCAGGGGCTGGGGCCAACGTCCTGACTTTC. J is TRBJ2-6 and V is TRBV5-1; D might be TRBD1 (6 bases). The CDR3 runs to 15 residues. The ends were cut back, 5 bases at V and 2 bases at J, with 11 bases in the middle. Germline values: CDR1 SGHRS, CDR2 YFSETQ.